Listed below are T cell receptor beta chains from one sample, sequenced in a study of post-analysis software for immune sequencing data. From the PCR reads, TCRdb called clonotypes with MiXCR, one entry per CDR3 protein. The sample yields approximately 440,000 distinct CDR3 sequences, roughly 45% seen once. Source material: blood. The receptors originated from a girl between 10 and 17 years old with multiple sclerosis. Both conserved end residues are trimmed from each CDR3. The D gene is left open where the match is weak.

D gene	V gene	J gene	CDR3 length	CDR3 protein
-	TRBV6-6	TRBJ2-1	15	ASSYPLSGTEYNEQF
TRBD2	TRBV6-5	TRBJ2-1	13	ASSYTSGSIVEQF
-	TRBV4-1	TRBJ1-4	14	ASSQGPFPTNEKLF
-	TRBV12-5	TRBJ2-1	14	ASAAATKGGRNEQF
-	TRBV24-1	TRBJ1-2	11	ATSGHSNYGYT
-	TRBV20-1	TRBJ2-7	12	SARDVELPYEQY
TRBD1	TRBV7-3	TRBJ2-1	15	ASSLKPRGQPNNEQF
TRBD2	TRBV24-1	TRBJ2-3	14	ATRGTGLGGTDTQY
-	TRBV4-1	TRBJ1-5	14	ASSQALLQDGRPQH
-	TRBV15	TRBJ1-5	11	ATSQGLNQPQH